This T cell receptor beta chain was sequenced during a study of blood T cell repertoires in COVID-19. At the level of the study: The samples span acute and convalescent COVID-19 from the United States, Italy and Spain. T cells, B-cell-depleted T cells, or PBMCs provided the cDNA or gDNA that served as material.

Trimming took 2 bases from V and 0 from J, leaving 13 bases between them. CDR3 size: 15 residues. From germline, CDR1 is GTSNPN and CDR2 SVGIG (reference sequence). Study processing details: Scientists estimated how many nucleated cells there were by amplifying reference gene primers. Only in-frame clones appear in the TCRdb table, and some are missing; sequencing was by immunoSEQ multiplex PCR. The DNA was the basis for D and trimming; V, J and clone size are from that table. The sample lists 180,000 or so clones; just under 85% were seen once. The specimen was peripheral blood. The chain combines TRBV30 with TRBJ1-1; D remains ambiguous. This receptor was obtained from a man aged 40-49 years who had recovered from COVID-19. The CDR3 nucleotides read TGTGCCTGGAGTCCCGGGATTGGCATGAACACTGAAGCTTTCTTT. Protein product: CAWSPGIGMNTEAFF.